These 6 T cell receptor beta chains were sequenced from one sample in a study of OX40 agonist ivuxolimab in advanced cancers. Assay: immunoSEQ multiplex PCR; the TCRdb copy retains only in-frame clones and omits some. The sample includes 71,000 or so clones, around 81% seen only once; the top ten take 8.2%. This specimen consisted of CD4+ or CD8+ T cells sorted from blood, obtained in a trial of the OX40 agonist ivuxolimab. These receptors were taken from an adult with an advanced solid tumor such as melanoma, head and neck, liver or kidney cancer.

This clone occurred a few times. The chain combines TRBV18 with TRBJ1-6; D is unclear. The CDR3 has 13 residues. The germline V gene encodes CDR1 KGHSH and CDR2 LQKENI. V lost 1 base to trimming and J lost 7 bases, with 5 bases between them. CDR3 nucleotides: TGTGCCAGCTCACCACAGGCCAATTCACCCCTCCACTTT. Translation: CASSPQANSPLHF.

The chain joins TRBV7-3 to TRBJ2-3; the match to TRBD2 covers 10 bases. Germline trimming cut 5 bases from V and 2 bases from J; bases unmatched to any gene: 7. This CDR3 has 16 residues. Germline assignment: CDR1 SGHTA and CDR2 FQGTGA. The CDR3 loop is CASSRTSGGDTDTQYF. The CDR3 coding sequence is TGTGCCAGCAGCCGGACTAGCGGAGGTGACACAGATACGCAGTATTTT.

The chain combines TRBV5-6 with TRBJ2-1; D gene ambiguous. This CDR3 has 12 amino acids. Germline values: CDR1 SGHDT, CDR2 YYEEEE. Deletions cut 2 bases from V and 9 bases from J, with 9 bases between. As DNA, the CDR3 is TGTGCCAGCAGCTTTGATGTTATTGAGCAGTTCTTC. This codes for CASSFDVIEQFF. Together with reference TRBV5-6 and TRBJ2-1, the CDR3 gives the full variable domain: DAGVTQSPTHLIKTRGQQVTLRCSPKSGHDTVSWYQQALGQGPQFIFQYYEEEERQRGNFPDRFSGHQFPNYSSELNVNALLLGDSALYLCASSFDVIEQFFGPGTRLTVL.

The chain is built from TRBV9 and TRBJ2-3; no firm D call. V gave up 4 bases and J gave up 0 bases, with 9 bases separating them. CDR1 is SGDLS, CDR2 YYNGEE, per germline. The CDR3 runs to 14 residues. The CDR3 loop is CASSPSTSTDTQYF. The CDR3 coding sequence is TGTGCCAGCAGCCCCTCCACAAGCACAGATACGCAGTATTTT.

The chain has TRBV5-1 and TRBJ2-7, with D possibly being TRBD2 (5 bases). The germline V gene has CDR1 SGHRS and CDR2 YFSETQ. Trimming stripped 1 base from V and 2 bases from J, with 10 bases between. The CDR3 is 14 amino acids. The CDR3, as DNA: TGCGCCAGCAGCTTGCGTAGGGAGACCTACGAGCAGTACTTC. Amino acids: CASSLRRETYEQYF.

The chain carries TRBV7-8 and TRBJ2-1; 9 bases match TRBD2. CDR1 is SGHVS, CDR2 FQNEAQ, per germline. CDR3 size: 16 residues. Losses at the gene ends were 1 base for V and 10 bases for J; bases not matched to a gene: 11. CDR3 in DNA: TGTGCCAGCAGCTTAGTCAGTAGCGGGAGCGTAGGAGAGCAGTTCTTC. Residues: CASSLVSSGSVGEQFF.